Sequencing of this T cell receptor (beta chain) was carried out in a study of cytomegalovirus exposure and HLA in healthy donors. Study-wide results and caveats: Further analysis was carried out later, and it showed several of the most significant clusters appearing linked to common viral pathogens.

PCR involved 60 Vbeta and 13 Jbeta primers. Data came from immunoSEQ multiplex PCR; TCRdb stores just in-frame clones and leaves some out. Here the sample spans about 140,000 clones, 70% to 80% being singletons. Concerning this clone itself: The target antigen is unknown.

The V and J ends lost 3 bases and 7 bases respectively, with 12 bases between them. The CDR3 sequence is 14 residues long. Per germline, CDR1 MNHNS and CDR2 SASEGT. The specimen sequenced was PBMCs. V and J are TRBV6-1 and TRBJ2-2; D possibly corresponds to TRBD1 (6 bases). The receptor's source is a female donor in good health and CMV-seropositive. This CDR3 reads CASSDSAGDGELFF. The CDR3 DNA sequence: TGTGCCAGCAGTGATTCGGCAGGGGACGGGGAGCTGTTTTTT.